Listed below are T cell receptor beta chains from one sample, sequenced in a study of T cell responses to AZD1222 COVID-19 vaccine. Repertoires were generated with immunoSEQ multiplex PCR, while TCRdb's copy carries only in-frame clones and drops some. The top ten hold 20% to 30% of the sample, which has roughly 56,000 clones, around 81% seen once. The sample here was peripheral blood, taken 28 days after the second AZD1222 dose. These receptors all come from an adult who received the AZD1222 COVID-19 vaccine. The CDR3 runs from the conserved cysteine through the conserved F or W. A D gene is named only where the DNA matches it firmly.

CDR3aa: CATSDYGGHEQYF; v_gene: TRBV24-1; d_gene: NA; j_gene: TRBJ2-7
CDR3aa: CASSQGWRGAQETQYF; v_gene: TRBV4-3; d_gene: NA; j_gene: TRBJ2-5
CDR3aa: CASSSLAGLNQPQHF; v_gene: TRBV28; d_gene: NA; j_gene: TRBJ1-5
CDR3aa: CASSYQGAYTDTQYF; v_gene: TRBV6-2/TRBV6-3; d_gene: NA; j_gene: TRBJ2-3
CDR3aa: CASSGPGLGF; v_gene: TRBV2; d_gene: NA; j_gene: TRBJ1-2
CDR3aa: CAITGDYSYEQYF; v_gene: TRBV10-3; d_gene: NA; j_gene: TRBJ2-7
CDR3aa: CASSLGRRYEQYF; v_gene: TRBV28; d_gene: NA; j_gene: TRBJ2-7
CDR3aa: CASREGARNQPQHF; v_gene: TRBV27; d_gene: NA; j_gene: TRBJ1-5
CDR3aa: CASSQTGWSEAFF; v_gene: TRBV28; d_gene: TRBD1; j_gene: TRBJ1-1
CDR3aa: CASSQDWGGSPQPQHF; v_gene: TRBV4-2; d_gene: NA; j_gene: TRBJ1-5
CDR3aa: CATSRDMAGASTGYTF; v_gene: TRBV15; d_gene: NA; j_gene: TRBJ1-2
CDR3aa: CASSPPRGTIYNEQFF; v_gene: TRBV28; d_gene: NA; j_gene: TRBJ2-1
CDR3aa: CASSLLPENQETQYF; v_gene: TRBV5-4; d_gene: NA; j_gene: TRBJ2-5
CDR3aa: CASRDTVNVGTQYF; v_gene: TRBV27; d_gene: NA; j_gene: TRBJ2-5
CDR3aa: CASSLLSSRGYEQYF; v_gene: TRBV27; d_gene: NA; j_gene: TRBJ2-7
CDR3aa: CASSPKQGYEQYF; v_gene: TRBV18; d_gene: TRBD1; j_gene: TRBJ2-7
CDR3aa: CASSLEVAGELFF; v_gene: TRBV3-1/TRBV3-2; d_gene: NA; j_gene: TRBJ2-2
CDR3aa: CASSFGGPLSGNTIYF; v_gene: TRBV27; d_gene: NA; j_gene: TRBJ1-3
CDR3aa: CASSYDQIMGEQYF; v_gene: TRBV6-5; d_gene: NA; j_gene: TRBJ2-7
CDR3aa: CATSIVGRRWSPLHF; v_gene: TRBV15; d_gene: NA; j_gene: TRBJ1-6
CDR3aa: CATSRDWTETSGYTF; v_gene: TRBV15; d_gene: NA; j_gene: TRBJ1-2
CDR3aa: CASSGTGAYEQYF; v_gene: TRBV9; d_gene: TRBD1; j_gene: TRBJ2-7
CDR3aa: CAWSGDGSSYNEQFF; v_gene: TRBV30; d_gene: NA; j_gene: TRBJ2-1
CDR3aa: CSVEGRVNTGELFF; v_gene: TRBV29-1; d_gene: NA; j_gene: TRBJ2-2
CDR3aa: CASSERRNRQYF; v_gene: TRBV25-1; d_gene: NA; j_gene: TRBJ2-7
CDR3aa: CASSLRPDYNSPLHF; v_gene: TRBV5-4; d_gene: NA; j_gene: TRBJ1-6
CDR3aa: CASSLVGLANQNEQFF; v_gene: TRBV7-2; d_gene: TRBD2; j_gene: TRBJ2-1
CDR3aa: CASSRYTGGRDTEAFF; v_gene: TRBV6-2/TRBV6-3; d_gene: TRBD1; j_gene: TRBJ1-1
CDR3aa: CAWSSGQPNTEAFF; v_gene: TRBV30; d_gene: TRBD1; j_gene: TRBJ1-1
CDR3aa: CASSYSQQSMQYF; v_gene: TRBV6-5; d_gene: NA; j_gene: TRBJ2-7
CDR3aa: CSVEYASGESSGNTIYF; v_gene: TRBV29-1; d_gene: NA; j_gene: TRBJ1-3
CDR3aa: CASSQAAGRESTGELFF; v_gene: TRBV4-3; d_gene: NA; j_gene: TRBJ2-2
CDR3aa: CASSHDHQPQHF; v_gene: TRBV6-5; d_gene: NA; j_gene: TRBJ1-5
CDR3aa: CASSYSTSRNEKLFF; v_gene: TRBV6-5; d_gene: NA; j_gene: TRBJ1-4
CDR3aa: CASSMDRGLVDTQYF; v_gene: TRBV19; d_gene: TRBD1; j_gene: TRBJ2-3
CDR3aa: CASSLFMGAHEAFF; v_gene: TRBV27; d_gene: NA; j_gene: TRBJ1-1
CDR3aa: CASSSTGGATGELFF; v_gene: TRBV28; d_gene: NA; j_gene: TRBJ2-2
CDR3aa: CASSLGQGSYNEQFF; v_gene: TRBV7-2; d_gene: NA; j_gene: TRBJ2-1
CDR3aa: CASRPGTSSYNSPLHF; v_gene: TRBV7-9; d_gene: NA; j_gene: TRBJ1-6
CDR3aa: CASSPSGHEQYF; v_gene: TRBV5-1; d_gene: NA; j_gene: TRBJ2-7
CDR3aa: CASSLVRSVGTEAFF; v_gene: TRBV7-2; d_gene: NA; j_gene: TRBJ1-1
CDR3aa: CASSPAGFNNEQFF; v_gene: TRBV7-3; d_gene: NA; j_gene: TRBJ2-1
CDR3aa: CASIRFTGDLRGWDYGYTF; v_gene: TRBV10-1; d_gene: TRBD1; j_gene: TRBJ1-2
CDR3aa: CSAKRTGETEAFF; v_gene: TRBV29-1; d_gene: TRBD1; j_gene: TRBJ1-1
CDR3aa: CATSLAGVDTQYF; v_gene: TRBV24-1; d_gene: TRBD2; j_gene: TRBJ2-3
CDR3aa: CAINPGLALDEQFF; v_gene: TRBV10-3; d_gene: TRBD2; j_gene: TRBJ2-1
CDR3aa: CASSLEEGRPDTQYF; v_gene: TRBV5-1; d_gene: NA; j_gene: TRBJ2-3
CDR3aa: CASSLATWEEQYF; v_gene: TRBV18; d_gene: NA; j_gene: TRBJ2-7
CDR3aa: CASSEEVNQPQHF; v_gene: TRBV2; d_gene: NA; j_gene: TRBJ1-5
CDR3aa: CASSLGFQETQYF; v_gene: TRBV11-3; d_gene: NA; j_gene: TRBJ2-5
CDR3aa: CASSVATGLSRHEQYF; v_gene: TRBV9; d_gene: NA; j_gene: TRBJ2-7
CDR3aa: CASSLIDNEQFF; v_gene: TRBV5-1; d_gene: NA; j_gene: TRBJ2-1